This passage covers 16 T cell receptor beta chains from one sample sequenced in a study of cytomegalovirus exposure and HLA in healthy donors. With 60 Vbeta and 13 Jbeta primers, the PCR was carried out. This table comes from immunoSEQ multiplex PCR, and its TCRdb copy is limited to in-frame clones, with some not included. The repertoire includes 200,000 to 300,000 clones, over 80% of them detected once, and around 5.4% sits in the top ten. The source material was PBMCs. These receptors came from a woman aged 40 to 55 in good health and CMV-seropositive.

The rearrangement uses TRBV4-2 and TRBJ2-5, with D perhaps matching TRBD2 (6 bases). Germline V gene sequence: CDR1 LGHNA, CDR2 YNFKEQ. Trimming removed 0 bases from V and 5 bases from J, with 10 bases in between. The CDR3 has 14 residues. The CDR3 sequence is CASSQDPGVETQYF. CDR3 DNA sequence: TGTGCCAGCAGCCAAGATCCGGGAGTGGAGACCCAGTACTTC.

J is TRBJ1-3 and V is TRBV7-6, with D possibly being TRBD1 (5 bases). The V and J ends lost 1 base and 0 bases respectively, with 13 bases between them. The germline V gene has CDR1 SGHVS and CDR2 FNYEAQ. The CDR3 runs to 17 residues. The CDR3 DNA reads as TGTGCCAGCAGCTTAGGGGGAGGGGTCGCCTCTGGAAACACCATATATTTT. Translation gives CASSLGGGVASGNTIYF.

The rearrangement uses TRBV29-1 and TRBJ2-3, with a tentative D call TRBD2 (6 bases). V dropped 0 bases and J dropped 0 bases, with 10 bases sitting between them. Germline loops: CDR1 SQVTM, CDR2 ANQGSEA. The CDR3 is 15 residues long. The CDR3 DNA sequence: TGCAGCGTTGAAGAAGTAGCGGCTAGCACAGATACGCAGTATTTT. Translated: CSVEEVAASTDTQYF.

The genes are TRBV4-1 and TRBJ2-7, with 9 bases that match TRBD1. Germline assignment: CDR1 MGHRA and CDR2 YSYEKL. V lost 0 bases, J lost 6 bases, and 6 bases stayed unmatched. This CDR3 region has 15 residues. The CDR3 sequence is CASSQDLDRGIEQYF. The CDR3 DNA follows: TGCGCCAGCAGCCAAGATCTGGACAGGGGCATCGAGCAGTACTTC.

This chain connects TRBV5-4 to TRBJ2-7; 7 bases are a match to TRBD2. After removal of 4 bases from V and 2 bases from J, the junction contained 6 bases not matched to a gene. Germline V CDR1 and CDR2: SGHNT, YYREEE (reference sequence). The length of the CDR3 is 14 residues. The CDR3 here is CASSGGDPPYEQYF. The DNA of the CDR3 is TGTGCCAGCAGCGGGGGGGACCCGCCCTACGAGCAGTACTTC.

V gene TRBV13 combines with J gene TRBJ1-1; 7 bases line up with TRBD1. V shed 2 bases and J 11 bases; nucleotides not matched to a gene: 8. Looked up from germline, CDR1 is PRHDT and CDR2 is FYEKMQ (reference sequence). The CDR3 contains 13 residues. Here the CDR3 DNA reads TGTGCCAGCAGCTTAAGACAGGGTGGAACGGCTTTCTTT. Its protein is CASSLRQGGTAFF. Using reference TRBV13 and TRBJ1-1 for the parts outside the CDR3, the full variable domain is AAGVIQSPRHLIKEKRETATLKCYPIPRHDTVYWYQQGPGQDPQFLISFYEKMQSDKGSIPDRFSAQQFSDYHSELNMSSLELGDSALYFCASSLRQGGTAFFGQGTRLTVV.

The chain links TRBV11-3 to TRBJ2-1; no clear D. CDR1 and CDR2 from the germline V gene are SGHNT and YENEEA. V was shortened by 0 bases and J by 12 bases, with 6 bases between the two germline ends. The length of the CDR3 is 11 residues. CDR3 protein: CASSLDLRQFF. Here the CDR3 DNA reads TGTGCCAGCAGCTTAGATCTACGGCAGTTCTTC.

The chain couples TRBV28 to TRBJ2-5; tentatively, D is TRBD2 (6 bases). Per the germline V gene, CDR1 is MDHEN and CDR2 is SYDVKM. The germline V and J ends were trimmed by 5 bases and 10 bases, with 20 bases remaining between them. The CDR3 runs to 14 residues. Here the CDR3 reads CASSPSGLPASQYF. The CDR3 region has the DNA TGTGCCAGCAGTCCATCGGGACTGCCCGCGAGCCAGTACTTC.

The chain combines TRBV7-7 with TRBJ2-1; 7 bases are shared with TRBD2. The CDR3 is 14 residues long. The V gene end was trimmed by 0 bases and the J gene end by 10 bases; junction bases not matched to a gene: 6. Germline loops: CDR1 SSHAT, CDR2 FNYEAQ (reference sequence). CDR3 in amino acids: CASSLAGGGGEQFF. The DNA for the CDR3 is TGTGCCAGCAGCTTAGCGGGTGGGGGAGGGGAGCAGTTCTTC.

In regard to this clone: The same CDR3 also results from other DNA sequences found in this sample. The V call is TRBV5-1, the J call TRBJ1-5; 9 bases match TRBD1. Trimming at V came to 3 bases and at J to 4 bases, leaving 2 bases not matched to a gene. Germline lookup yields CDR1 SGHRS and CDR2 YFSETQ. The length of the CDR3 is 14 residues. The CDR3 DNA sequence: TGCGCCAGCAGCTCGGGACAGGGTAATCAGCCCCAGCATTTT. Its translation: CASSSGQGNQPQHF.

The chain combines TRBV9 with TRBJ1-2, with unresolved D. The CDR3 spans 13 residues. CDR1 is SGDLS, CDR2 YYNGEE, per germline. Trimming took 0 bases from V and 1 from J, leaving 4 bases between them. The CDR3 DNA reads TGTGCCAGCAGCGTAGCAGATAACTATGGCTACACCTTC. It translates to CASSVADNYGYTF.

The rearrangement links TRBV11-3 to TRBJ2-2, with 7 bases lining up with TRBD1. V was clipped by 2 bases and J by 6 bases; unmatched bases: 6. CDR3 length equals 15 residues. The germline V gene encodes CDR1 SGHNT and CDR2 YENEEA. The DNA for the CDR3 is TGTGCCAGCAGCTTAAGACAGGGAACCTCCGGGGAGCTGTTTTTT. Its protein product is CASSLRQGTSGELFF.

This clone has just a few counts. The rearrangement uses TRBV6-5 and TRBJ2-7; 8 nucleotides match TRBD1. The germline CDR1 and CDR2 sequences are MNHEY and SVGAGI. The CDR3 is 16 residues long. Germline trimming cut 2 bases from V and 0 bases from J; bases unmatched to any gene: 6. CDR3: CASSYRRTGSSYEQYF. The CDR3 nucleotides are TGTGCCAGCAGTTACCGAAGGACAGGGAGCTCCTACGAGCAGTACTTC.

The CDR3 bases are TGTGCCAGCAGCTTGGGGGGACTAGCGGGAGTCACCGGGGAGCTGTTTTTT. Residues: CASSLGGLAGVTGELFF. The rearrangement links TRBV5-8 to TRBJ2-2, with 14 bases fitting TRBD2. Per the germline V gene, CDR1 is SGHTS and CDR2 is YDEGEE. V shed 0 bases and J 4 bases; nucleotides not matched to a gene: 2. This CDR3 is built from 17 residues.

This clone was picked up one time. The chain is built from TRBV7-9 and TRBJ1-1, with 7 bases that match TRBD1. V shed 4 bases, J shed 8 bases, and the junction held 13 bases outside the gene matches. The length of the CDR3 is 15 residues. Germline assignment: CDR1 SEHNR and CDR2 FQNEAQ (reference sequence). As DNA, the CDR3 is TGTGCCAGCAGCTCCCTAGCCCGACAGGGTAACGAAGCTTTCTTT. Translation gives CASSSLARQGNEAFF.

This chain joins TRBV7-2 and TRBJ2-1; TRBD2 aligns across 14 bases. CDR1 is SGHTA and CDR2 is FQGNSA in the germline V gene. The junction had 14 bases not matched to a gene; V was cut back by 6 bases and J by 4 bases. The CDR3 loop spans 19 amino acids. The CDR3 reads CASRKSGTSGSLAYNEQFF. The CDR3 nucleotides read TGTGCCAGCAGAAAATCCGGGACTAGCGGGAGTCTAGCGTACAATGAGCAGTTCTTC.